This TCR beta chain was found in a study of CD8 T cells in ankylosing spondylitis. V gave up 4 bases and J gave up 1 base, with 10 bases separating them. This CDR3 has 14 amino acids. Per the germline V gene, CDR1 is SEHNR and CDR2 is FQNEAQ (reference sequence). General observations from the study: A TCR beta motif of several highly homologous variants seemed to mark ankylosing spondylitis blood.

This clonotype was detected a few times. What it binds is unknown. In TCRdb, the 5' RACE reads were re-called with MiXCR into one record per CDR3 protein. The repertoire holds some 400,000 distinct CDR3 sequences, with around 24% as singletons. The sequence was obtained from a male donor with ankylosing spondylitis. The specimen sequenced was blood, either unsorted or a sorted T cell fraction (not recorded which). The V call is TRBV7-9, the J call TRBJ1-1; unclear D gene. The DNA for the CDR3 is TGTGCCAGCAGCTCCCGCTGGGGGAACACTGAAGCTTTCTTT. Encoded protein: CASSSRWGNTEAFF.